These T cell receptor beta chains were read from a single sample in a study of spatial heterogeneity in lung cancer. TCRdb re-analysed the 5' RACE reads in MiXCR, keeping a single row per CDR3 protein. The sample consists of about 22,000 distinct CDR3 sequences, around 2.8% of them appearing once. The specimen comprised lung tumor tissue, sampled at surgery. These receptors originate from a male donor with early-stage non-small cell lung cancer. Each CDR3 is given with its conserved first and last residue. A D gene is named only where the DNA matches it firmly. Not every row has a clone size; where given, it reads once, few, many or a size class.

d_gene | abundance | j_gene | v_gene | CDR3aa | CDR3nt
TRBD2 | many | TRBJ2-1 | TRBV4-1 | CASSQSTGRYEREDLWDEQFF | TGCGCCAGCAGCCAATCGACAGGGCGGTATGAGCGGGAGGACCTTTGGGATGAGCAGTTCTTC
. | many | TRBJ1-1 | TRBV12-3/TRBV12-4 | CATKMRGKNTEAFF | TGTGCCACTAAGATGCGAGGGAAGAACACTGAAGCTTTCTTT
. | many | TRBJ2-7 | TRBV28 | CASSLHRTSTYEQYF | TGTGCCAGCAGTTTACACAGGACCTCCACCTACGAGCAGTACTTC
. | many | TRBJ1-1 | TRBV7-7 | CASSFRPGTEAFF | TGTGCTAGCAGCTTTAGGCCAGGGACTGAAGCTTTCTTT
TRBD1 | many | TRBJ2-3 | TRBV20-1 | CSARDGDRGSDTQYF | TGCAGTGCTAGAGATGGGGACAGGGGTTCGGATACGCAGTATTTT
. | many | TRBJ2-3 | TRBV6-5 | CASSYGTSSRTDTQYF | TGTGCCAGCAGTTACGGAACTAGCAGTCGAACAGATACGCAGTATTTT
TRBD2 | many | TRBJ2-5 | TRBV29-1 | CSVPMASGIETQYF | TGCAGCGTCCCGATGGCTAGCGGGATTGAGACCCAGTACTTC
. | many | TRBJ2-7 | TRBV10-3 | CAANTRESSSYEQYF | TGTGCCGCAAATACAAGGGAGTCAAGCTCCTACGAGCAGTACTTC
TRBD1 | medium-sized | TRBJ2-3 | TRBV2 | CASSEGTGINTQYF | TGTGCCAGCAGTGAGGGGACAGGGATAAATACGCAGTATTTT
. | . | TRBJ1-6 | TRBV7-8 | CASSLATDAYNSPLHF | TGTGCCAGCAGCTTAGCTACGGACGCCTATAATTCACCCCTCCACTTT
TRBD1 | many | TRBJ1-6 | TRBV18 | CASSPTGQGLNSPLHF | TGTGCCAGCTCACCGACGGGACAGGGTCTAAATTCACCCCTCCACTTT
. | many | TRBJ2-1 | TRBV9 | CASSPRTFYNEQFF | TGTGCCAGCAGCCCTCGGACCTTTTACAATGAGCAGTTCTTC
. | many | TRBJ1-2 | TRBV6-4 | CASSDSKPDYTF | TGTGCCAGCAGTGACTCTAAGCCCGACTACACCTTC
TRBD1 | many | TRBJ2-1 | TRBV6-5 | CASSRLGTVNEQFF | TGTGCCAGCAGTCGACTCGGGACAGTCAATGAGCAGTTCTTC
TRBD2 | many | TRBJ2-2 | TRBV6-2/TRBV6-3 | CASSYSREADTGELFF | TGTGCCAGCAGTTATTCGCGGGAGGCGGACACCGGGGAGCTGTTTTTT
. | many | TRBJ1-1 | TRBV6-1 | CASSPPQRVEAFF | TGTGCCAGCAGTCCCCCTCAAAGAGTTGAAGCTTTCTTT
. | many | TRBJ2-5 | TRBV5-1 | CASSLTGARQETQYF | TGCGCCAGCAGCTTGACGGGGGCCCGGCAGGAGACCCAGTACTTC
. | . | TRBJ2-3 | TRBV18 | CASSPPNGQTDTQYF | TGTGCCAGCTCACCACCCAATGGCCAAACAGATACGCAGTATTTT
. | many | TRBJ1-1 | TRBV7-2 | CASSRSGGGPGTEAFF | TGTGCCAGCAGCCGTTCAGGCGGGGGGCCGGGCACTGAAGCTTTCTTT
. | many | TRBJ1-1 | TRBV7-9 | CASSLKRFGPTEAFF | TGTGCCAGCAGCTTAAAAAGGTTCGGGCCCACTGAAGCTTTCTTT
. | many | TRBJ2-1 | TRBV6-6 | CASSTPSGSDEQFF | TGTGCCAGCAGTACCCCCTCCGGGTCGGATGAGCAGTTCTTC
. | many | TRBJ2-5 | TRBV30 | CAWSPGALETQYF | TGTGCCTGGAGCCCGGGGGCTTTGGAGACCCAGTACTTC
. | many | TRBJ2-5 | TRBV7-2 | CASRKGHQETQYF | TGTGCCAGCCGAAAGGGACATCAAGAGACCCAGTACTTC
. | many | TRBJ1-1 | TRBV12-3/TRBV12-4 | CASSLGGGARTEAFF | TGTGCCAGCAGTTTGGGCGGGGGGGCCCGAACTGAAGCTTTCTTT
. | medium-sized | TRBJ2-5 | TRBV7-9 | CASSLEWSAGVETQYF | TGTGCCAGCAGCTTAGAATGGTCGGCAGGGGTTGAGACCCAGTACTTC
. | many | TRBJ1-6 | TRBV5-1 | CASSLQGLSSPLHF | TGCGCCAGCAGTCTACAGGGATTGAGTTCACCCCTCCACTTT
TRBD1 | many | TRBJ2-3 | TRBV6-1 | CASRTAGTGDTDTQYF | TGTGCCAGCAGAACAGCCGGGACAGGGGACACAGATACGCAGTATTTT
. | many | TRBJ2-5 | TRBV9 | CASSGMGKDGTQYF | TGTGCCAGCAGCGGAATGGGAAAGGATGGGACCCAGTACTTC
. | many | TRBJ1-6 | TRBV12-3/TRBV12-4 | CASSSDWDSPLHF | TGTGCCAGCAGTTCAGATTGGGATTCACCCCTCCACTTT
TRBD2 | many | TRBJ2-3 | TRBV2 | CASCRGRGDTQYF | TGTGCCAGCTGTCGCGGGAGGGGAGATACGCAGTATTTT
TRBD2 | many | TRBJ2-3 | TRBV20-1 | CSATASGIGDTQYF | TGCAGTGCGACGGCTAGCGGGATTGGAGATACGCAGTATTTT
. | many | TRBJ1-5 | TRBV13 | CASSFGDQPQHF | TGTGCCAGCAGCTTTGGGGATCAGCCCCAGCATTTT
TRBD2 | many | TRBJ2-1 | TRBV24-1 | CATRASGIREQFF | TGTGCCACCAGAGCTAGCGGGATACGGGAGCAGTTCTTC
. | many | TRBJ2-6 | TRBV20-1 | CSASPTQGVGGANVLTF | TGCAGTGCTAGCCCGACGCAAGGGGTGGGTGGGGCCAACGTCCTGACTTTC
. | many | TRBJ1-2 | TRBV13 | CASSLGLSGAFDSNYGYTF | TGTGCCAGCAGCTTAGGCCTAAGTGGGGCCTTCGACTCTAACTATGGCTACACCTTC
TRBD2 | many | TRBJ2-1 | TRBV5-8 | CASSLVSGSYNEQFF | TGTGCCAGCAGCTTGGTTAGCGGGAGTTATAATGAGCAGTTCTTC
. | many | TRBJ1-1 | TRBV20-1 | CSARGDNLNTEAFF | TGCAGTGCTAGGGGGGACAACCTAAACACTGAAGCTTTCTTT
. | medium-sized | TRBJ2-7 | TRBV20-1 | CSARTTQGSYEQYF | TGCAGTGCTAGAACTACCCAAGGATCCTACGAGCAGTACTTC
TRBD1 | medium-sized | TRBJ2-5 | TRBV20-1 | CSATGGRETQYF | TGCAGTGCTACAGGGGGTCGGGAGACCCAGTACTTC
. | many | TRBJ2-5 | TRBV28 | CASSLTRRDYEKETQYF | TGTGCCAGCAGTTTAACGCGCCGAGACTACGAGAAAGAGACCCAGTACTTC
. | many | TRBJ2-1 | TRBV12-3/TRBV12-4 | CASSLVLTSSYNEQFF | TGTGCCAGCAGTTTAGTGTTAACTAGCTCCTACAATGAGCAGTTCTTC
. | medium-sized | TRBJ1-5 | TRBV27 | CASSLKGGGQTSWPQHF | TGTGCCAGCAGTTTAAAAGGTGGTGGACAGACTTCTTGGCCCCAGCATTTT
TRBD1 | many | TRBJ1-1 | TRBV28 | CASSLSQGADEAFF | TGTGCCAGCAGTTTAAGTCAGGGGGCAGATGAAGCTTTCTTT
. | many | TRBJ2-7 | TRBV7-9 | CASSFSAGAYEQYF | TGTGCCAGCAGCTTTTCCGCAGGAGCCTACGAGCAGTACTTC
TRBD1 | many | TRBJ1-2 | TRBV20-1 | CSARGDRGVNYGYTF | TGCAGTGCTAGAGGGGACAGGGGGGTTAACTATGGCTACACCTTC
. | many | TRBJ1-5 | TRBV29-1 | CSVVAGNQPQHF | TGCAGCGTTGTCGCAGGGAATCAGCCCCAGCATTTT
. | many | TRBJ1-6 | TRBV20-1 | CSAFRDGYNSPLHF | TGCAGTGCTTTCCGGGACGGCTATAATTCACCCCTCCACTTT
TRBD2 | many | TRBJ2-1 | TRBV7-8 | CASRTSGSFSNEQFF | TGTGCCAGCAGAACTAGCGGGAGTTTCAGCAATGAGCAGTTCTTC
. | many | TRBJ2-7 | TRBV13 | CASSLAWGPSYEQYF | TGTGCCAGCAGCTTAGCTTGGGGCCCCTCCTACGAGCAGTACTTC
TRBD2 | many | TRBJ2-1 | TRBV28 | CASRSLAGGAYEQFF | TGTGCCAGCAGGTCTCTAGCGGGAGGGGCCTATGAGCAGTTCTTC
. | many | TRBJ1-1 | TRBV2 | CASRLVRNTEAFF | TGTGCCAGCAGGTTGGTGCGGAACACTGAAGCTTTCTTT
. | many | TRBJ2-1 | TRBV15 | CATSRMRPSYNEQFF | TGTGCCACCAGCAGAATGCGGCCCTCCTACAATGAGCAGTTCTTC
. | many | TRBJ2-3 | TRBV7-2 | CASSQSTYTQYF | TGTGCCAGCAGCCAGAGCACATATACGCAGTATTTT